This T cell receptor beta chain appears in the sequencing data of a study of OX40 agonist ivuxolimab in advanced cancers. About the full investigation: Ivuxolimab, which targeted the costimulatory receptor OX40 (CD134), was an agonistic, fully human IgG2 monoclonal antibody. The dose-escalation cohort was about 87% male with a mean age of about 58 years, ranging from roughly 23 to 79. The paper reports the monotherapy dose-escalation portion (N = 52 patients) of the phase I ivuxolimab trial. Intravenous ivuxolimab was administered to patients every 2 weeks at six dose levels: 0.01, 0.1, 0.3, 1.5, 3 and 10 mg/kg. Of the roughly 51 dose-escalation patients, hepatocellular carcinoma was present in 19, melanoma in around 15, renal cell carcinoma in 9 and head and neck cancer in 9. Prior anti-PD-1, anti-PD-L1 or anti-CTLA-4 therapy was permitted, and approximately 40% of dose-escalation patients had received checkpoint inhibitors. Peripheral TCRbeta sequencing aimed to test whether ivuxolimab altered TCR sequence diversity and caused clonal T-cell expansion. Partial responses were achieved by three dose-escalation patients, of whom one had hepatocellular carcinoma and two had cutaneous melanoma.

Summary of the overall study and its limitations: At doses of 0.1 to 3.0 mg/kg, clonal expansion of both CD4+ and CD8+ T cells in blood was seen between baseline and week 6. Partial responders in the 0.1-3.0 mg/kg groups had among the lowest normalized peripheral clonal expansion, especially among CD8+ T cells. Which antigens the clonally expanded peripheral T cells were specific for was not determined. Low levels of normalized T-cell clonal expansion were also seen in some patients who did not respond. After ivuxolimab, more expanded clones were found on average in CD8+ T cells than in CD4+ T cells.

The germline V gene yields SGHTA for CDR1 and FQGTGA for CDR2. The CDR3, from cysteine to phenylalanine, totals 12 residues. The entry retains the CDR3 DNA only, 36 bases that are in frame from base 1. Trimming removed 2 bases from V and 5 bases from J, leaving 4 bases between the germline ends. For sequencing of the TCRbeta CDR3 region, genomic DNA was extracted from the sorted cells. TCRbeta CDR3 regions were sequenced using the immunoSEQ Assay. Sourced from immuneACCESS, this table was stored by TCRdb with only in-frame sequences that have V and J called. A share of the clones is absent; for the studies checked, an unresolved V gene accounts for under half, and the remainder has no known explanation. This sample holds about 55,000 clones; around 85% were observed only once. Roughly 13% of the sample comes from the top ten. The trial excluded patients who had a history of autoimmune disease or were on systemic immunosuppression. Peripheral blood for TCR sequencing was collected from all dose cohorts at baseline, on cycle 4 day 1, and on cycle 7 day 1. The samples were drawn from a first-in-human, open-label, multicenter phase I dose-escalation trial of ivuxolimab. Adults with locally advanced or metastatic head and neck squamous cell, hepatocellular, melanoma or renal cell carcinoma were enrolled in the trial. CD4+ and CD8+ T cells were sorted separately from peripheral blood before TCR sequencing.

Worth noting for this clone: Its binding antigen is unknown. Nothing much larger sits one base from this clone, and base qualities are not available.

The sample here was CD4+ or CD8+ T cells sorted from blood, taken in a trial of the OX40 agonist ivuxolimab. The rearrangement joined TRBV7-3 to TRBJ2-1, with no reliable assignment of the D segment. The TCR was taken from an adult with an advanced solid tumor such as melanoma, head and neck, liver or kidney cancer. The nucleotide sequence reads as follows: TGTGCCAGCAGCTTACCCCACAATGAGCAGTTCTTC. Translated, it gives CASSLPHNEQFF.